The source of this T cell receptor (beta chain) is a study of blood T cell repertoires in COVID-19. At the level of the study: Samples taken during acute and convalescent COVID-19 were collected in the United States, Italy and Spain. Sample material is recorded as cDNA or gDNA derived from T cells, B-cell-depleted T cells, or PBMCs.

Per the authors' pipeline: Amplification with reference gene primers provided the estimates of nucleated cell counts. Assay: immunoSEQ multiplex PCR; the TCRdb copy retains only in-frame clones and omits some. The V and J calls and clone size were taken over from that table, and D and trimming were inferred from the DNA. The sample shows some 42,000 clones, about 88% of them seen only once. Germline values: CDR1 SQVTM, CDR2 ANQGSEA. Trimming stripped 2 bases from V and 1 base from J, with 12 bases between. CDR3 length: 14 amino acids. Sequenced material: peripheral blood. V usage is TRBV29-1 and J usage is TRBJ2-7; possibly TRBD2 for D (6 bases). This TCR came from a human donor in a cohort sampled during active COVID-19. Here the CDR3 reads CSVESKGRSYEQYF. CDR3 sequence (DNA): TGCAGCGTTGAATCCAAGGGGAGGTCCTACGAGCAGTACTTC.